The T cell receptor beta chain described here comes from a study of monozygotic twins with inflammatory bowel disease. The CDR3 is 15 residues long. Germline assignment: CDR1 SGHTA and CDR2 FQGNSA. A remark on this clonotype: Its antigen is as yet unknown.

Study conclusions and caveats: Among IBD patients, fewer clonotypes were shared with others than among healthy twins, especially with disease activity. Researchers were unable to tell different T cell subtypes apart.

TCRdb re-analyzed the 5' RACE reads; it lists each CDR3 protein once, without DNA. This repertoire comprises some 160,000 distinct CDR3 sequences; its ten largest clones make up 7.4%. The source of this sequence is a human donor with ulcerative colitis or Crohn's disease, or a healthy co-twin of an affected twin (not recorded which). The sequenced material came from blood. This chain links TRBV7-2 with TRBJ2-5; TCRdb reports TRBD2, a call that lacks DNA to check it against. The CDR3: CASSGLAGGQETQYF.